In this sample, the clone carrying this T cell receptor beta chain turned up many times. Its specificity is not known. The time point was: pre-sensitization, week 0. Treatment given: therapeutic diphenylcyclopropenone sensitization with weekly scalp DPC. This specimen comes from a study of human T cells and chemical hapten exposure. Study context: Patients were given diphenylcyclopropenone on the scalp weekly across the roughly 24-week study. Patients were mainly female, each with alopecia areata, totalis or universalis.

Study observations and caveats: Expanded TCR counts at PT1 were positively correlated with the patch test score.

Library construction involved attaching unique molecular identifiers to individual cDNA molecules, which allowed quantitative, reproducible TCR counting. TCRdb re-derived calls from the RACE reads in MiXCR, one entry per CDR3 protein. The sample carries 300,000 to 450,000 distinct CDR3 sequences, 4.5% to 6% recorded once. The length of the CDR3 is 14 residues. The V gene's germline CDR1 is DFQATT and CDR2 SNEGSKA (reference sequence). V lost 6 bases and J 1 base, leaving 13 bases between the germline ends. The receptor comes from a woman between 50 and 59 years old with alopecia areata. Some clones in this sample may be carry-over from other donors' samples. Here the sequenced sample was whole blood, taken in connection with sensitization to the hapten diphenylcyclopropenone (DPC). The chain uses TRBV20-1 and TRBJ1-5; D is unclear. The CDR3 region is CSARDMRSNQPQHF. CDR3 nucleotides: TGCAGTGCCCGAGACATGAGAAGCAATCAGCCCCAGCATTTT.